A selection of T cell receptor beta chains follows, all from one sample in a study of PD-1 blockade in classical Hodgkin lymphoma. TCRdb's copy holds only in-frame clones and misses some; the assay was immunoSEQ multiplex PCR. The sample includes tens of thousands of clones, 85% seen only once; the top ten take 2% to 3%. The sample here was CD4+ T cells from blood, taken at baseline. The source is a human donor with classical Hodgkin lymphoma. The CDR3 runs from the conserved cysteine through the conserved F or W.

>TRBJ2-7|16|TRBV28
CASSLEPGQRSYEQYF
>TRBJ1-2|13|TRBV28
CASSRDSNYGYTF
>TRBJ1-1|14|TRBV10-3
CAISGGGSLPEAFF
>TRBJ1-5|12|TRBV28
CASSLYDMPQHF
>TRBJ2-7|14|TRBV28
CASSFSFVEDEQYF
>TRBJ2-7|13|TRBV6-5
CASSYEQGSEQYF
>TRBJ2-1|19|TRBV27
CASSLYPYRDTPIYNEQFF
>TRBJ2-7|16|TRBV11-2
CASSPAMGEISYEQYF
>TRBJ2-6|17|TRBV28
CASTSLGTPSGANVLTF
>TRBJ2-7|14|TRBV25-1
CASSDLAGFYEQYF
>TRBJ2-7|11|TRBV20-1
CSARAGPEQYF
>TRBJ2-7|13|TRBV30
CAWSVPSLGEQYF
>TRBJ2-2|10|TRBV19
CASPTGELFF
>TRBJ1-2|15|TRBV18
CASSPVDTPTYGYTF
>TRBJ2-3|13|TRBV19
CASSASYADTQYF
>TRBJ2-7|15|TRBV10-3
CAIRGPTSGIYEQYF
>TRBJ1-2|13|TRBV6-5
CASSYSASYGYTF
>TRBJ2-5|14|TRBV7-9
CASSSGSPQKTQYF
>TRBJ2-1|13|TRBV29-1
CSVESNLGNEQFF
>TRBJ2-1|16|TRBV7-2
CASSARLAEWANEQFF
>TRBJ2-3|13|TRBV27
CAIRRGRTDTQYF
>TRBJ1-1|16|TRBV6-5
CASSYSSGRSNTEAFF
>TRBJ2-1|19|TRBV19
CASRPGLASVRAAYNEQFF
>TRBJ1-2|15|TRBV7-9
CASSLAGGGNYGYTF
>TRBJ1-2|13|TRBV10-3
CAISEKGNYGYTF
>TRBJ2-1|13|TRBV10-1
CASSMDRVGEQFF
>TRBJ2-5|15|TRBV15
CATSRDRRASETQYF
>TRBJ2-3|15|TRBV29-1
CSVELAGAVTDTQYF
>TRBJ2-5|11|TRBV19
CASSTRETQYF